This TCR beta chain originates from a study of T cell changes during pregnancy in multiple sclerosis. Germline-derived CDR1 and CDR2 are KGHSH and LQKENI. The V end was cut by 6 bases, the J end by 1 base, with 9 bases between. The CDR3 consists of 14 residues. Some clones are missing from TCRdb's copy, which holds only in-frame ones; the method was immunoSEQ multiplex PCR. Found here are approximately 40,000 clones, roughly 95% of them singletons; the top ten hold 0.89%. A remark on this clone: Different DNA sequences within this sample yield the same CDR3.

This receptor was taken from a female donor with multiple sclerosis, enrolled in a pregnancy study. The chain uses TRBV18 and TRBJ2-2; a weak D match, TRBD1 (6 bases). Sequenced here: peripheral blood, sampled in the second trimester of pregnancy. The CDR3 sequence is CASSSGQNTGELFF. The CDR3 coding sequence is TGTGCCAGCTCCTCGGGACAGAACACCGGGGAGCTGTTTTTT.